The rows below give T cell receptor beta chains drawn from one sample of a study of blood T cell repertoires in COVID-19. Some clones are missing from TCRdb's copy, which holds only in-frame ones; the method was immunoSEQ multiplex PCR. The sample lists about 170,000 clones, approximately 84% occurring once. The sequenced material came from peripheral blood. These receptors were obtained from a man between 65 and 85 years old with active or convalescent COVID-19. Each CDR3 is given with its conserved first and last residue. D genes are given only for firm matches. Expanded clones get a size class; other rows say once, few or many, or leave the size out.

.	.	TRBV3-1/TRBV3-2	TRBJ1-1	TGTGCCAGCCGGGGGGCCACTGAAGCTTTCTTT	CASRGATEAFF
.	.	TRBV29-1	TRBJ1-4	TGCAGCGTTGGAGCAACTAATGAAAAACTGTTTTTT	CSVGATNEKLFF
.	.	TRBV10-2	TRBJ2-1	TGCGCCAGCAGTGACCCCTACGAGGAGCAGTTCTTC	CASSDPYEEQFF
once	TRBD2	TRBV7-2	TRBJ2-7	TGTGCCAGCAGCTTACAGCGGGACCTACGCTACGAGCAGTACTTC	CASSLQRDLRYEQYF
many	TRBD1	TRBV6-5	TRBJ1-2	TGTGCCAGCAGCCCCGGACAGGGGAATTGGAATGGCTACACCTTC	CASSPGQGNWNGYTF
.	TRBD1	TRBV7-3	TRBJ2-2	TGTGCCAGCAGCTACGGGACAGGGGGTTCCGGGGAGCTGTTTTTT	CASSYGTGGSGELFF
.	.	TRBV7-8	TRBJ1-1	TGTGCCAGCAGCGTTGGGACAACCGCGGGCACTGAAGCTTTCTTT	CASSVGTTAGTEAFF
.	.	TRBV18	TRBJ1-1	TGTGCCAGCCATTGGACAGAACACACTGAAGCTTTCTTT	CASHWTEHTEAFF
.	.	TRBV11-2	TRBJ1-1	TGTGCCAGCAGCTTAGGGGCCGGCACTGAAGCTTTCTTT	CASSLGAGTEAFF
.	.	TRBV3-1/TRBV3-2	TRBJ1-5	TGTGCCAGCAGCCAAGATCCCGACTATCAGCCCCAGCATTTT	CASSQDPDYQPQHF
once	.	TRBV5-1	TRBJ1-1	TGCGCCAGCAGCTTGCCGGCGGCAGGGGAAGCTTTCTTT	CASSLPAAGEAFF
few	TRBD1	TRBV30	TRBJ1-5	TGTGCCTGGAGCGGGCAGGGGGATCAGCCCCAGCATTTT	CAWSGQGDQPQHF
few	.	TRBV28	TRBJ1-4	TGTGCCAGCAGTTCAGGGGAAAAACTGTTTTTT	CASSSGEKLFF
.	.	TRBV18	TRBJ1-1	TGTGCCAGCTCTCTAACCGGGACAAACGTGAACACTGAAGCTTTCTTT	CASSLTGTNVNTEAFF
once	.	TRBV5-1	TRBJ1-1	TGCGCCAGCAGCTCCGAGGGGGGGATCACTGAAGCTTTCTTT	CASSSEGGITEAFF
.	TRBD1	TRBV6-4	TRBJ1-1	TGTGCCAGCACCCCGGGACAGGGGCACACTGAAGCTTTCTTT	CASTPGQGHTEAFF